A selection of T cell receptor beta chains follows, all from one sample in a study of cytomegalovirus exposure and HLA in healthy donors. Produced via immunoSEQ multiplex PCR; TCRdb's table is partial and in-frame only. The sample lists 150,000 to 250,000 clones, more than 65% occurring once. The specimen sequenced was PBMCs. The receptor set was obtained from a girl aged 5 to 17 in good health and CMV-seropositive. Both conserved end residues are part of each CDR3. A D gene is named only where the DNA matches it firmly. Expanded clones are given a class, and other clones once, few, many or no size at all.

TRBV27	NA	TRBJ2-1	NA	TGTGCCAGCAGTCCCCTTTCGGCGGGAACCTACAATGAGCAGTTCTTC	CASSPLSAGTYNEQFF
TRBV5-4	NA	TRBJ1-1	NA	TGTGCCAGCAGCTCAGAGGGGACACCTCTGGACACTGAAGCTTTCTTT	CASSSEGTPLDTEAFF
TRBV18	NA	TRBJ2-1	TRBD2	TGTGCCAGCTCACTAACGGGGGGTCAGTACAATGAGCAGTTCTTC	CASSLTGGQYNEQFF
TRBV5-4	NA	TRBJ1-6	NA	TGTGCCAGCAGCTTACGGACTGGGGAGGGGTCACCCCTCCACTTT	CASSLRTGEGSPLHF
TRBV10-2	NA	TRBJ1-1	NA	TGCGCCAGCAGTGATCAGGGCAGGACTGAAGCTTTCTTT	CASSDQGRTEAFF
TRBV4-3	NA	TRBJ2-7	NA	TGCGCCAGCAGCCAACTCCCGGGACAAAGTTACGAGCAGTACTTC	CASSQLPGQSYEQYF
TRBV7-2	NA	TRBJ1-5	NA	TGTGCCAGCAGCTTAGTTCAGGGGAGCAATCAGCCCCAGCATTTT	CASSLVQGSNQPQHF
TRBV6-5	NA	TRBJ1-6	NA	TGTGCCAGCACCCTCGGGCGCGCGGGAAATTCACCCCTCCACTTT	CASTLGRAGNSPLHF
TRBV10-2	NA	TRBJ2-5	NA	TGCGCCAGCAGTGAGTTTTTCAGGGGAGAGACCCAGTACTTC	CASSEFFRGETQYF
TRBV7-7	NA	TRBJ2-5	TRBD2	TGTGCCAGCAGCTCCCTGACTAGCCTCCAAGAGACCCAGTACTTC	CASSSLTSLQETQYF
TRBV6-6	once	TRBJ1-2	TRBD1	TGTGCCAGCAAGGAGGGGGCTGACGGCTACACCTTC	CASKEGADGYTF
TRBV6-6	NA	TRBJ1-1	TRBD1	TGTGCCAGCAGTTTCCAGGGGGCGCGGACTGAAGCTTTCTTT	CASSFQGARTEAFF
TRBV5-4	NA	TRBJ2-3	NA	TGTGCCAGCAGCTTGCTGGATACGCAGTATTTT	CASSLLDTQYF
TRBV7-2	NA	TRBJ2-7	NA	TGTGCCAGCAGCTTGACTGGACAGAACTACGAGCAGTACTTC	CASSLTGQNYEQYF
TRBV30	NA	TRBJ2-3	TRBD2	TGTGCCTGGAGTGTATCCTGGACTAGCGGGGTTTCAGATACGCAGTATTTT	CAWSVSWTSGVSDTQYF
TRBV9	NA	TRBJ2-7	TRBD2	TGTGCCAGCAGCGTAGGGTACGGGGGGGCCGTCGTAAACGAGCAGTACTTC	CASSVGYGGAVVNEQYF
TRBV7-8	NA	TRBJ2-7	NA	TGTGCCAGCAGCTTACCCCAGGATGGTAGACTTGCGGGGATAGGGGAGCAGTACTTC	CASSLPQDGRLAGIGEQYF
TRBV9	NA	TRBJ2-7	TRBD1	TGTGCCAGCAGCCGCATGGGGGGACAGGGCTACGAGCAGTACTTC	CASSRMGGQGYEQYF
TRBV6-4	NA	TRBJ2-7	NA	TGTGCCAGCCTGGACACCACCTACGAGCAGTACTTC	CASLDTTYEQYF
TRBV14	few	TRBJ2-3	TRBD2	TGTGCCAGCAGCCAAGACTCTCTAGCGGCCGACTTCAGAATGTTCACAGATACGCAGTATTTT	CASSQDSLAADFRMFTDTQYF
TRBV6-5	NA	TRBJ2-7	NA	TGTGCCAGCAGTCCCTTGGGGGCGAACGAGCAGTACTTC	CASSPLGANEQYF
TRBV19	NA	TRBJ2-7	TRBD1	TGTGCCAGTAGTATTTCCCGGACAGGGAGCCACGAGCAGTACTTC	CASSISRTGSHEQYF
TRBV6-6	NA	TRBJ2-7	NA	TGTGCCAGCATCTACCGGGCGGGACAGTTTATCTACGAGCAGTACTTC	CASIYRAGQFIYEQYF
TRBV18	NA	TRBJ1-6	NA	TGTGCCAGCTCACCACCAACGGGAAAGGCACCATCCAATTCACCCCTCCACTTT	CASSPPTGKAPSNSPLHF
TRBV2	NA	TRBJ1-2	NA	TGTGCCAGCAGGCCGGGGGGGGAACTATGGGGCTACACCTTC	CASRPGGELWGYTF
TRBV6-5	once	TRBJ1-5	NA	TGTGCCAGCGGAGTGGGTGCCCGGCCCCAGCATTTT	CASGVGARPQHF
TRBV19	NA	TRBJ2-3	NA	TGTGCCAGTAGTATCTGGGGGACTAGCACAGATACGCAGTATTTT	CASSIWGTSTDTQYF
TRBV13	NA	TRBJ1-6	TRBD1	TGTGCCAGCAGCTCGACGAGGGGGACAGGGACGGGTTCACCCCTCCACTTT	CASSSTRGTGTGSPLHF
TRBV5-6	NA	TRBJ2-3	TRBD2	TGTGCCAGCAGCTTGGTTGTAGCGGGGGGGCACGATACGCAGTATTTT	CASSLVVAGGHDTQYF
TRBV30	NA	TRBJ2-1	TRBD1	TGTGCCTGGACCGCCACAGGGGTCGGTGAGCAGTTCTTC	CAWTATGVGEQFF
TRBV6-5	NA	TRBJ1-4	NA	TGTGCCAGCAGTACACTCAGGGGTCTGAATGAAAAACTGTTTTTT	CASSTLRGLNEKLFF
TRBV7-2	NA	TRBJ2-7	NA	TGTGCCAGCAGCTTAGGGAGATCCTACGAGCAGTACTTC	CASSLGRSYEQYF
TRBV11-2	NA	TRBJ2-2	TRBD2	TGTGCCAGCAGCTTAGGGCCAGCGGGGGTCACCGGGGAGCTGTTTTTT	CASSLGPAGVTGELFF
TRBV6-1	NA	TRBJ1-1	NA	TGTGCCAGCAGTGCCACGGGACTTATGAACACTGAAGCTTTCTTT	CASSATGLMNTEAFF
TRBV10-1	NA	TRBJ2-3	TRBD2	TGCGCCAGCAGTGCGACTAGCGGGAGCACAGATACGCAGTATTTT	CASSATSGSTDTQYF
TRBV5-1	NA	TRBJ2-5	NA	TGCGCCAGCAGTCTCCGGGGTGAGACCCAGTACTTC	CASSLRGETQYF
TRBV7-9	NA	TRBJ1-6	TRBD1	TGTGCCAGCAGCGAACAGGGGGCAATAGTTAATTCACCCCTCCACTTT	CASSEQGAIVNSPLHF
TRBV6-6	NA	TRBJ2-7	NA	TGTGCCAGCAGGGAGGGACTCATCGAGCAGTACTTC	CASREGLIEQYF
TRBV11-3	NA	TRBJ1-1	TRBD1	TGTGCCAGCCAGACAGGGGGAGCGAGCACTGAAGCTTTCTTT	CASQTGGASTEAFF
TRBV5-1	NA	TRBJ2-7	TRBD1	TGCGCCAGCAGCTTCGGGACAGGCCCGTCGGGCTACGAGCAGTACTTC	CASSFGTGPSGYEQYF
TRBV4-1	NA	TRBJ1-2	NA	TGCGCCAGCAGTGAAGGGACTTGGGCTGGCTACACCTTC	CASSEGTWAGYTF
TRBV6-6	NA	TRBJ2-2	NA	TGTGCCAGCAGCCGGAGTTTCGGAACCGGGGAGCTGTTTTTT	CASSRSFGTGELFF